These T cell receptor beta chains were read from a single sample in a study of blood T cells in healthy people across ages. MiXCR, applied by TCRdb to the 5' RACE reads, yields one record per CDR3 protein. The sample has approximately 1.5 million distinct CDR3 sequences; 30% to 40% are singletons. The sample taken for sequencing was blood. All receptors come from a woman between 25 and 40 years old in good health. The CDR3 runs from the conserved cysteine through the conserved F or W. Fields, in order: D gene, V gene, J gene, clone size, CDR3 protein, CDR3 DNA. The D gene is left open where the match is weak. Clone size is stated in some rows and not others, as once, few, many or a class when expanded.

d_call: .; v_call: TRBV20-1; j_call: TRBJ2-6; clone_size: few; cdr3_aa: CSALLGSGANVLTF; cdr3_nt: TGCAGTGCCCTCCTAGGCTCTGGGGCCAACGTCCTGACTTTC
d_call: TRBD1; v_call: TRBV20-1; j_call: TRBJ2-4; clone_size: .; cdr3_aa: CSARVGTGWKNIQYF; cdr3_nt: TGCAGTGCTAGAGTAGGGACAGGGTGGAAAAACATTCAGTACTTC
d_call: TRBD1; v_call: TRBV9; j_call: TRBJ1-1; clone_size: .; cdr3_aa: CASSPKKAGGTGNTEAFF; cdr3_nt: TGTGCCAGCAGCCCTAAGAAAGCCGGGGGGACAGGGAACACTGAAGCTTTCTTT
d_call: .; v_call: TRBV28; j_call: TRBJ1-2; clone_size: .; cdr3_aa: CASSTSPGYTF; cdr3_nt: TGTGCCAGCAGTACATCGCCCGGCTACACCTTC
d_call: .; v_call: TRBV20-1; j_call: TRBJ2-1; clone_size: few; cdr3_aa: CSARGPPSVSSYNEQFF; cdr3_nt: TGCAGTGCTAGAGGCCCTCCTAGCGTCAGCTCCTACAATGAGCAGTTCTTC
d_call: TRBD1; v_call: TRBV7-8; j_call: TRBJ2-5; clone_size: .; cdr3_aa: CASSVGQGKLQETQYF; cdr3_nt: TGTGCCAGCAGCGTAGGACAGGGTAAATTACAAGAGACCCAGTACTTC
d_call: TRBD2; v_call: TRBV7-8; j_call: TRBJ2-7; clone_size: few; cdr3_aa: CASSLGGSGGARRQYF; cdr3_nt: TGTGCCAGCAGCTTAGGGGGTAGCGGGGGGGCCCGCCGGCAGTACTTC
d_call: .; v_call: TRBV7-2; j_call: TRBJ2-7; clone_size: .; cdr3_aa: CASSYRDSMSEQYF; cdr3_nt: TGTGCCAGCAGCTACCGGGACTCAATGAGCGAGCAGTACTTC
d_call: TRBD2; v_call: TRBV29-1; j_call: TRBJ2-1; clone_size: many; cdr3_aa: CSVEEEGDYYNEQFF; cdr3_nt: TGCAGCGTTGAAGAAGAAGGGGACTACTACAATGAGCAGTTCTTC
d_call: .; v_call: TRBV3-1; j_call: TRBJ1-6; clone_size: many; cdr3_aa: CASSQVPNSPLHF; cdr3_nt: TGTGCCAGCAGCCAAGTCCCCAATTCACCCCTCCACTTT
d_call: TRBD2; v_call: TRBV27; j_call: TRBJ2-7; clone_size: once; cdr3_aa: CASTVTGGYNEQYF; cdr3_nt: TGTGCCAGCACGGTGACGGGAGGGTACAATGAGCAGTACTTC
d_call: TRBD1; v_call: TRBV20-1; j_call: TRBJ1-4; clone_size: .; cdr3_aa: CSGTDRGATNEKLFF; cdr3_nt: TGCAGCGGAACAGACAGGGGTGCAACTAATGAAAAACTGTTTTTT
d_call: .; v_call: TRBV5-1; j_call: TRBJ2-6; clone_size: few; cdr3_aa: CASQRDSGANVLTF; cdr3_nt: TGCGCCAGCCAAAGGGACTCTGGGGCCAACGTCCTGACTTTC
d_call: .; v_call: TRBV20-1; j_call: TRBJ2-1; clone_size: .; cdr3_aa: CSAGFRNEQFF; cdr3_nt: TGCAGTGCTGGCTTTCGGAATGAGCAGTTCTTC
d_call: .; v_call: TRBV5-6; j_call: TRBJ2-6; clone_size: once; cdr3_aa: CASSLNGNSGANVLTF; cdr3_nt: TGTGCCAGCAGCCTTAACGGAAACTCTGGGGCCAACGTCCTGACTTTC
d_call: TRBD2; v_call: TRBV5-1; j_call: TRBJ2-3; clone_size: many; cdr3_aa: CASSSGTGDTQYF; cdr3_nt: TGCGCCAGCAGCAGCGGGACCGGGGATACGCAGTATTTT
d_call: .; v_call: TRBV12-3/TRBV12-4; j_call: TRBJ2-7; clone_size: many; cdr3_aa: CASSLMAGIYEQYF; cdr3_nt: TGTGCCAGCAGTTTAATGGCAGGCATCTACGAGCAGTACTTC
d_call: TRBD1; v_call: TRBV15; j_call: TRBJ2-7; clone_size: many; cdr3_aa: CATARGQSYEQYF; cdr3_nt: TGTGCCACCGCCAGGGGACAGTCCTACGAGCAGTACTTC
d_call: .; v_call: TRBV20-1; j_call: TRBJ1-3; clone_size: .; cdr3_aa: CSARPSPSGLGNTIYF; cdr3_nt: TGCAGTGCTAGACCCTCCCCATCGGGCCTCGGAAACACCATATATTTT
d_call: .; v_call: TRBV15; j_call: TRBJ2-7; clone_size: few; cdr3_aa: CATSPRQAYEQYF; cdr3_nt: TGTGCCACCAGCCCCCGACAGGCCTACGAGCAGTACTTC
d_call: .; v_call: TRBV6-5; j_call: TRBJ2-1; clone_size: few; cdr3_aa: CASSYRGSYNEQFF; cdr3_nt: TGTGCCAGCAGTTACCGGGGTTCCTACAATGAGCAGTTCTTC
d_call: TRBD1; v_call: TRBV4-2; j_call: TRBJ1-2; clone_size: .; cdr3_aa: CASSQDRKTNYGYTF; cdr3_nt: TGTGCCAGCAGCCAGGACAGGAAGACTAACTATGGCTACACCTTC
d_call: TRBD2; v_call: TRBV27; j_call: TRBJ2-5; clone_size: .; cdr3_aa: CASSLGAPSGSRWETQYF; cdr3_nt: TGTGCCAGCAGCCTAGGGGCCCCTAGCGGGAGCCGGTGGGAGACCCAGTACTTC
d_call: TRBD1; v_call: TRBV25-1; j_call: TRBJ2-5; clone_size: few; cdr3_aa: CASSDGTGEETQYF; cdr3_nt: TGTGCCAGCAGTGACGGGACAGGGGAAGAGACCCAGTACTTC
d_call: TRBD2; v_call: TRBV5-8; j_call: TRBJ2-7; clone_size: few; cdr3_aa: CASMVTSGSSYEQYF; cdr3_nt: TGTGCCAGCATGGTGACTAGCGGGAGCTCCTACGAGCAGTACTTC
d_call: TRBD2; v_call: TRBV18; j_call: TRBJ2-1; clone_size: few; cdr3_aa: CASSPPARGAYNEQFF; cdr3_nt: TGTGCCAGCTCACCACCAGCGCGGGGGGCCTACAATGAGCAGTTCTTC
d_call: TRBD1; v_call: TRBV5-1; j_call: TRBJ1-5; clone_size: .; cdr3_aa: CASSWLGGEDQPQHF; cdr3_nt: TGCGCCAGCAGCTGGTTAGGGGGCGAGGATCAGCCCCAGCATTTT
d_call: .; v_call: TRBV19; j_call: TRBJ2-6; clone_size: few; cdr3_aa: CASTGLPSLGANVLTF; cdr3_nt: TGTGCCAGTACGGGGCTACCATCTCTGGGGGCCAACGTCCTGACTTTC
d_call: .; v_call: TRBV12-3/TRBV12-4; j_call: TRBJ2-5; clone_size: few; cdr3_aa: CASSTGAFQETQYF; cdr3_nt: TGTGCCAGCAGTACAGGCGCCTTCCAAGAGACCCAGTACTTC
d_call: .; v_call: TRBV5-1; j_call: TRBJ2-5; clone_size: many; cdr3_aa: CASSLSQETQYF; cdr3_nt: TGTGCCAGCAGCCTGTCTCAAGAGACCCAGTACTTC
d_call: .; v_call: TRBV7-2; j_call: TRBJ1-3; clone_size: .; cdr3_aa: CASSSPGSGNTIYF; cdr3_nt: TGTGCCAGCAGCTCCCCGGGCTCTGGAAACACCATATATTTT
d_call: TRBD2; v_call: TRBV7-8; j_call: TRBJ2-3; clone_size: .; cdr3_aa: CASSQGRLAGGPRTDTQYF; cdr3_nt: TGTGCCAGCAGCCAAGGCAGGCTAGCGGGGGGACCTCGCACAGATACGCAGTATTTT
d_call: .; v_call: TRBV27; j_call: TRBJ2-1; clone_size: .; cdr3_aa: CASSSGLSSCNEQFF; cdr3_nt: TGTGCCAGCAGTTCGGGTTTAAGCTCCTGCAATGAGCAGTTCTTC
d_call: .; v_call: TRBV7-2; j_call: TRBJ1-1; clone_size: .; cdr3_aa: CASSLIEEAFF; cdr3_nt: TGTGCCAGCAGCTTAATAGAAGAAGCTTTCTTT
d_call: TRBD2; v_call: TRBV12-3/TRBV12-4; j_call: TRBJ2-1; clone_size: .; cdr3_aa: CASSLAPGTSGRAGGHEQFF; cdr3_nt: TGTGCCAGCAGTTTAGCGCCCGGGACTAGCGGGAGGGCGGGCGGCCATGAGCAGTTCTTC
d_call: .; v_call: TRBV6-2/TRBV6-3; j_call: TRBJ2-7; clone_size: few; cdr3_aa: CASSSSSYSYEQYF; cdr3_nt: TGTGCCAGCAGTTCCTCGAGTTATTCCTACGAGCAGTACTTC
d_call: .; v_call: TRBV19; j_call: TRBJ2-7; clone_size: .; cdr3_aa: CASRGDIGDEQYF; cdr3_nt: TGTGCCAGTAGGGGGGACATCGGCGACGAGCAGTACTTC
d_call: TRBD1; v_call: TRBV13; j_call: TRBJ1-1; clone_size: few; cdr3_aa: CASSLVKGQGSFDTEAFF; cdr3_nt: TGTGCCAGCAGCTTAGTTAAGGGACAGGGTAGTTTCGACACTGAAGCTTTCTTT
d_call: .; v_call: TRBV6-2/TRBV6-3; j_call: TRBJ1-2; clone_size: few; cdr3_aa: CASSYVGIAGYTF; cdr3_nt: TGTGCCAGCAGTTACGTGGGGATCGCTGGCTACACCTTT
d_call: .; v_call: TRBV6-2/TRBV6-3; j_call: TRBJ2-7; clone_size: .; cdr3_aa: CASSYDNPYEQYF; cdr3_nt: TGTGCCAGCAGTTACGACAACCCCTACGAGCAGTACTTC
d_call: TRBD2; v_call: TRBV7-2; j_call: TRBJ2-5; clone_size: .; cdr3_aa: CASSEGLAGGFQETQYF; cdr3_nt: TGTGCCAGCAGCGAGGGACTAGCGGGGGGTTTTCAAGAGACCCAGTACTTC
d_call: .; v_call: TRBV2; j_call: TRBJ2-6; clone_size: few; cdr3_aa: CASSELHGLLSGANVLTF; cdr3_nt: TGTGCCAGCAGTGAATTGCACGGGCTTTTGTCTGGGGCCAACGTCCTGACTTTC
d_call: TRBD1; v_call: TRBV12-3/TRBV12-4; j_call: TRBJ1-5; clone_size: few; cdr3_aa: CASSLRTGSNQPQHF; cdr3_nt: TGTGCCAGCAGTCTGCGGACAGGAAGCAATCAGCCCCAGCATTTT
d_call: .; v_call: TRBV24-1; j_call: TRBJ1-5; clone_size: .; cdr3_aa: CATQRNSNQPQHF; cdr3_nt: TGTGCCACCCAACGGAATAGCAATCAGCCCCAGCATTTT
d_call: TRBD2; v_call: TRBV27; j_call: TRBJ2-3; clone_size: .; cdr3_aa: CASSSPGTSSSTDTQYF; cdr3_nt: TGTGCCAGCAGTTCGCCCGGGACTAGTAGTAGCACAGATACGCAGTATTTT
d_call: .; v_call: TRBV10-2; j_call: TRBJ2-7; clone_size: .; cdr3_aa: CASRSGDTGFYEQYF; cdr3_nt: TGCGCCAGCAGAAGTGGCGATACGGGGTTCTACGAGCAGTACTTC
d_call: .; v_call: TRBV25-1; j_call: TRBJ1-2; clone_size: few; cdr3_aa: CASREGGGYGYTF; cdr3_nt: TGTGCCAGCAGGGAGGGAGGGGGCTATGGCTACACCTTC
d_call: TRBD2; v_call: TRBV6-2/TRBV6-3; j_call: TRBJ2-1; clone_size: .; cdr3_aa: CASKLTSGGAGEQFF; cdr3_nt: TGTGCCAGCAAGCTGACTAGCGGGGGGGCCGGTGAGCAGTTCTTC
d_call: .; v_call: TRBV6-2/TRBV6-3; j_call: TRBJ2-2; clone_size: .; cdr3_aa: CASSQVGGENTGELFF; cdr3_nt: TGTGCCAGCAGCCAAGTGGGCGGGGAGAACACCGGGGAGCTGTTTTTT
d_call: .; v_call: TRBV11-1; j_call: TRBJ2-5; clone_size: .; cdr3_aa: CASSLMGVQETQYF; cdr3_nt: TGTGCCAGCAGCTTGATGGGGGTCCAAGAGACCCAGTACTTC
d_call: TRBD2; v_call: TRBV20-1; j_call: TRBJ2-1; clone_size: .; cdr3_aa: CSAREGQAGGPEEQFF; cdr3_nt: TGCAGTGCTAGAGAGGGACAAGCGGGGGGGCCGGAGGAGCAGTTCTTC
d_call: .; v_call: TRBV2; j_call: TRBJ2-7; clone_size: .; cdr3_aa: CASRGGVTYEQYF; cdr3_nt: TGTGCCAGCAGAGGAGGGGTCACCTACGAGCAGTACTTC
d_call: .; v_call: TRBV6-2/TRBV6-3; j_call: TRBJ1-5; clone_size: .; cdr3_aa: CASSYRQNQPQHF; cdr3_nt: TGTGCCAGCAGTTACCGCCAGAATCAGCCCCAGCATTTT
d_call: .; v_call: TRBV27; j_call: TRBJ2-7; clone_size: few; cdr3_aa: CASSLSRGASYEQYF; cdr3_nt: TGTGCCAGCAGTTTATCGAGGGGGGCCAGCTACGAGCAGTACTTC